Listed below are T cell receptor beta chains from one sample, sequenced in a study of cytomegalovirus exposure and HLA in healthy donors. Some clones are missing from TCRdb's copy, which holds only in-frame ones; the method was immunoSEQ multiplex PCR. The sample carries roughly 130,000 clones, around three quarters recorded once. The sample comprised PBMCs. Source of these receptors: a woman in her forties or fifties in good health and CMV-seronegative. CDR3s include the opening cysteine and the closing phenylalanine or tryptophan. D genes are given only for firm matches. Clone size is stated in some rows and not others, as once, few, many or a class when expanded.

V	J	D	size	CDR3	DNA
TRBV7-8	TRBJ1-1	-	few	CASSSRLTEAFF	TGTGCCAGCAGCTCCAGGCTCACTGAAGCTTTCTTT
TRBV19	TRBJ1-5	TRBD1	-	CASSHRTGGMLGQPQHF	TGTGCCAGTAGTCATAGGACAGGGGGCATGTTGGGTCAGCCCCAGCATTTT
TRBV7-9	TRBJ2-7	-	-	CASSPQTDSYEQYF	TGTGCCAGCAGCCCCCAGACAGACTCCTACGAGCAGTACTTC
TRBV7-2	TRBJ2-5	-	-	CASSLISRVQETQYF	TGTGCCAGCAGCTTAATTAGCAGGGTCCAAGAGACCCAGTACTTC
TRBV12-5	TRBJ2-1	-	-	CASAIPISGMGYNEQFF	TGTGCTAGTGCCATCCCTATATCGGGGATGGGTTACAATGAGCAGTTCTTC
TRBV7-2	TRBJ2-2	TRBD1	few	CASSVTGVGELFF	TGTGCCAGCAGCGTCACAGGGGTCGGGGAGCTGTTTTTT
TRBV28	TRBJ1-2	-	-	CASSLGRLEGSYGYTF	TGTGCCAGCAGTTTGGGCAGGCTGGAAGGGAGCTATGGCTACACCTTC
TRBV11-3	TRBJ2-5	-	few	CASSPSGAGETQYF	TGTGCCAGCAGCCCATCAGGGGCCGGGGAGACCCAGTACTTC
TRBV7-9	TRBJ2-6	-	few	CASSLIAGDLSGANVLTF	TGTGCCAGCAGCTTAATAGCAGGGGACCTCTCTGGGGCCAACGTCCTGACTTTC
TRBV6-5	TRBJ2-1	TRBD2	few	CASSYGGGSYNEQFF	TGTGCCAGCAGTTACGGCGGGGGGTCGTACAATGAGCAGTTCTTC
TRBV19	TRBJ2-1	-	-	CASRVGLADNNEQFF	TGTGCCAGTAGGGTTGGGTTAGCGGATAACAATGAGCAGTTCTTC
TRBV5-1	TRBJ1-1	TRBD1	-	CASSPQTPGQTPTEAFF	TGCGCCAGCAGCCCTCAGACCCCGGGACAGACCCCCACTGAAGCTTTCTTT